Listed below are T cell receptor beta chains from one sample, sequenced in a study of OX40 agonist ivuxolimab in advanced cancers. Sequencing used immunoSEQ multiplex PCR; TCRdb keeps in-frame clones, though not all of them. The table lists about 55,000 clones, more than 70% of them singletons. The specimen was CD4+ or CD8+ T cells sorted from blood, collected in a trial of the OX40 agonist ivuxolimab. Source of these receptors: an adult with an advanced solid tumor such as melanoma, head and neck, liver or kidney cancer. Both conserved end residues are trimmed from each CDR3. The order of the fields is D gene, J gene, V gene, CDR3 protein. D genes are given only for firm matches.

>.|TRBJ2-3|TRBV21-1
ASSKGDRGRTDTQY
>TRBD1|TRBJ1-5|TRBV11-2
ASSLDGTGVNQPQH
>TRBD2|TRBJ2-3|TRBV6-1
ASSASGAPTDTQY
>TRBD1|TRBJ1-2|TRBV29-1
SAGQDQGYT
>.|TRBJ1-3|TRBV29-1
SVVGMGGGDSGNTIY
>.|TRBJ2-7|TRBV28
ASSLHGFLDEQY
>TRBD2|TRBJ2-4|TRBV4-1
ASSQDETSGENIQY
>.|TRBJ1-2|TRBV6-6
ASSQGITDGYT
>.|TRBJ2-5|TRBV18
ASSPQETQY
>.|TRBJ1-1|TRBV6-5
ASVTRVGTEAF
>TRBD1|TRBJ2-7|TRBV28
ASMRQGKSYEQY
>.|TRBJ2-2|TRBV7-3
ASSRPAGGELF
>TRBD1|TRBJ1-1|TRBV9
ASSVATGAIEAF
>.|TRBJ2-3|TRBV11-2
ASSLLEGTSSTDTQY
>TRBD2|TRBJ2-7|TRBV7-8
ASSLGGTSGFFRQYEQY
>.|TRBJ1-1|TRBV28
ASSSTGRAEAF
>.|TRBJ1-1|TRBV2
ASTLEPWAEAF
>TRBD2|TRBJ2-2|TRBV2
ASSALAGDTGELF
>.|TRBJ1-1|TRBV4-1
ASSQQGWNTEAF
>.|TRBJ2-7|TRBV28
ASSNTYEQY
>.|TRBJ2-3|TRBV6-1
ASILDPDTQY
>TRBD1|TRBJ1-1|TRBV11-2
ASSPGQWTEAF
>.|TRBJ2-1|TRBV4-2
ASSQDGETLNEQF
>TRBD1|TRBJ2-4|TRBV28
ASSSGTVRRGY
>TRBD2|TRBJ2-3|TRBV5-6
ASSLRTSGRTDTQY
>.|TRBJ2-2|TRBV6-6
ASLPRPSNTGELF
>.|TRBJ1-6|TRBV7-9
ASSPRGPGDSPLH
>.|TRBJ1-3|TRBV19
ASRTRQESVNTIY
>.|TRBJ2-7|TRBV6-5
ASSYSRHYSYEQY
>TRBD1|TRBJ2-5|TRBV5-6
ASSFIGTEQETQY
>.|TRBJ1-2|TRBV27
ASSLAAGVGYT
>.|TRBJ1-1|TRBV7-9
ASSFSEGTEAF
>.|TRBJ1-5|TRBV6-9
ASSPHQGQPQH
>.|TRBJ1-1|TRBV19
ASSILGARTEAF
>.|TRBJ1-1|TRBV29-1
SVPRGFTEAF
>TRBD1|TRBJ1-4|TRBV6-6
ASSPGGGRVEKLF
>.|TRBJ2-7|TRBV5-1
ASSSTGSSYEQY
>TRBD1|TRBJ2-5|TRBV5-1
ASSLSGQGATETQY
>TRBD1|TRBJ2-5|TRBV29-1
SVKGQGAGETQY
>.|TRBJ2-5|TRBV18
ASSSTDTPSETQY
>.|TRBJ2-6|TRBV9
ASSVGQGTGANVLT
>.|TRBJ2-5|TRBV10-1
ASSEIRGGTQY
>TRBD1|TRBJ1-5|TRBV28
ASSPWTGFLSNQPQH
>.|TRBJ2-2|TRBV7-9
ASSFDGLNTGELF
>.|TRBJ1-1|TRBV28
ASSSNTEAF
>TRBD1|TRBJ1-5|TRBV4-1
ASSQRQGSQPQH
>.|TRBJ1-4|TRBV5-1
ASSLAGRNNEKLF
>TRBD1|TRBJ1-2|TRBV5-1
ASSTGQGNYGYT
>.|TRBJ2-2|TRBV11-2
ASSLTGFGTGELF
>TRBD1|TRBJ2-2|TRBV19
ASSPQQGKYGELF